This T cell receptor (beta chain) was found in a study of graft-versus-host responses after intestinal transplantation. Worth noting for this clone: Its antigen is currently unknown.

Study-wide points: In recipient marrow, GvH clones were found, and some appeared first in ileum or blood.

The germline V and J ends were trimmed by 0 bases and 4 bases, with 9 bases remaining between them. Germline-derived CDR1 and CDR2 are SGHTA and FQGNSA. This CDR3 has 14 amino acids. The method was immunoSEQ multiplex PCR; TCRdb's version includes in-frame clones alone and lacks a portion of them. The profile covers roughly 70,000 clones, with under 90% appearing a single time and approximately 0.39% taken by the ten largest. The clonotype was recovered from a human donor who was the organ donor for an intestinal transplant. The rearrangement uses TRBV7-2 and TRBJ1-1; D gene ambiguous. Sequencing was performed on unstimulated CD4+ T cells sorted from spleen or lymph node cells, taken before transplant. The CDR3 loop reads CASSLAPGSTEAFF. CDR3 bases: TGTGCCAGCAGCTTAGCGCCGGGTAGCACTGAAGCTTTCTTT. The whole variable domain, filled in from reference TRBV7-2 and TRBJ1-1, reads GAGVSQSPSNKVTEKGKDVELRCDPISGHTALYWYRQSLGQGLEFLIYFQGNSAPDKSGLPSDRFSAERTGGSVSTLTIQRTQQEDSAVYLCASSLAPGSTEAFFGQGTRLTVV.